Listed below are T cell receptor beta chains from one sample, sequenced in a study of cytomegalovirus exposure and HLA in healthy donors. The protocol was immunoSEQ multiplex PCR, while the TCRdb copy is restricted to in-frame clones and leaves out a portion. In the table there are roughly 150,000 clones, roughly 87% of which are singletons. Material for sequencing was PBMCs. The receptors here all came from a girl under 18 in good health and CMV-seropositive. Each CDR3 is given with its conserved first and last residue. Each record gives: clone size, D gene, J gene, V gene, CDR3 protein, CDR3 DNA. A D gene is named only where the DNA matches it firmly. The size of a clone is reported for some rows only, either as once, few or many, or as a class for expanded clones.

>-|-|TRBJ1-2|TRBV6-1
CASSDGGGYTF
TGTGCCAGCAGTGACGGAGGGGGCTACACCTTC
>few|-|TRBJ2-1|TRBV4-3
CASSQDTNNEQFF
TGCGCCAGCAGCCAAGATACTAACAATGAGCAGTTCTTC
>-|-|TRBJ2-3|TRBV7-2
CASSRKGGDTQYF
TGTGCCAGCAGCCGAAAGGGAGGTGATACGCAGTATTTT
>once|-|TRBJ2-3|TRBV7-3
CASSLGGWEGTDTQYF
TGTGCCAGCAGCTTAGGTGGGTGGGAGGGCACAGATACGCAGTATTTT
>-|TRBD1|TRBJ2-3|TRBV5-1
CASSLGQGVNTDTQYF
TGCGCCAGCAGCCTAGGACAGGGGGTTAACACAGATACGCAGTATTTT
>-|-|TRBJ2-6|TRBV5-6
CASSLDLAISGANVLTF
TGTGCCAGCAGCTTAGATTTGGCCATCTCTGGGGCCAACGTCCTGACTTTC
>few|TRBD2|TRBJ2-7|TRBV5-1
CASSPQLAGEYEQYF
TGCGCCAGCAGCCCCCAACTAGCGGGAGAGTACGAGCAGTACTTC
>-|-|TRBJ2-1|TRBV7-9
CASSYSLTREAYNEQFF
TGTGCCAGCAGCTACAGCCTCACCCGGGAAGCATACAATGAGCAGTTCTTC
>-|-|TRBJ1-1|TRBV5-1
CASSLVEGTEAFF
TGCGCCAGCAGCTTGGTGGAGGGTACTGAAGCTTTCTTT
>-|-|TRBJ1-5|TRBV21-1
CASRRDSNQPQHF
TGTGCCAGCAGACGGGATAGCAATCAGCCCCAGCATTTT
>few|TRBD1|TRBJ2-3|TRBV6-1
CASSEGGGFSTDTQYF
TGTGCCAGCAGTGAAGGAGGGGGCTTTTCGACAGATACGCAGTATTTT
>once|-|TRBJ1-1|TRBV7-8
CASSPDDRRDTEAFF
TGTGCCAGCAGCCCCGACGACAGGCGGGACACTGAAGCTTTCTTT
>-|TRBD1|TRBJ1-4|TRBV7-2
CASSPDRVNEKLFF
TGTGCCAGCAGCCCGGACAGGGTGAATGAAAAACTGTTTTTT
>-|TRBD1|TRBJ1-5|TRBV27
CASSFDRGNQPQHF
TGTGCCAGCAGTTTTGACAGGGGCAATCAGCCCCAGCATTTT
>-|TRBD2|TRBJ2-2|TRBV2
CASSEGGRRTGELFF
TGTGCCAGCAGTGAAGGCGGGAGGCGCACCGGGGAGCTGTTTTTT
>-|-|TRBJ2-3|TRBV4-3
CASSQAVRAGPDTQYF
TGCGCCAGCAGCCAAGCTGTGCGGGCAGGCCCCGATACGCAGTATTTT
>-|TRBD2|TRBJ2-7|TRBV7-9
CASSRLAGADEQYF
TGTGCCAGCAGCCGACTAGCGGGAGCGGACGAGCAGTACTTC
>-|-|TRBJ1-3|TRBV28
CASAGGGLSGNTIYF
TGTGCCAGCGCCGGGGGGGGGCTGTCTGGAAACACCATATATTTT
>few|TRBD2|TRBJ2-7|TRBV6-5
CASSRLAGGYEQYF
TGTGCCAGCAGCAGACTAGCGGGAGGTTACGAGCAGTACTTC
>-|-|TRBJ1-2|TRBV30
CAWSLRQATGYTF
TGTGCCTGGAGTCTGAGACAGGCGACCGGCTACACCTTC
>-|-|TRBJ2-5|TRBV30
CAWTYGGTSPQYF
TGTGCCTGGACTTATGGCGGAACGTCACCCCAGTACTTC
>once|TRBD2|TRBJ2-3|TRBV5-6
CASSSLTSGDSTDTQYF
TGTGCCAGCAGCTCGTTGACTAGCGGCGATAGCACAGATACGCAGTATTTT
>-|TRBD1|TRBJ2-7|TRBV7-2
CASSLDRGRSLEQYF
TGTGCCAGCAGCTTAGACAGGGGGCGATCTCTGGAGCAGTACTTC
>-|-|TRBJ1-2|TRBV28
CASSKTVLLLPNYGYTF
TGTGCCAGCAGTAAGACAGTCCTACTTTTACCTAACTATGGCTACACCTTC
>-|-|TRBJ2-1|TRBV2
CASRPGSYNEQFF
TGTGCCAGCAGACCAGGCTCCTACAATGAGCAGTTCTTC
>-|-|TRBJ2-5|TRBV5-1
CASSTSAGSLRETQYF
TGCGCCAGCAGCACCTCCGCAGGTAGTTTGAGAGAGACCCAGTACTTC
>-|-|TRBJ1-1|TRBV30
CAWSSGLGDTEAFF
TGTGCCTGGAGTTCGGGACTCGGGGACACTGAAGCTTTCTTT
>-|-|TRBJ1-4|TRBV5-6
CASSSVQTGGEKLFF
TGTGCCAGCAGCTCCGTTCAGACGGGGGGTGAAAAACTGTTTTTT
>once|-|TRBJ2-3|TRBV20-1
CSARQRDTQYF
TGCAGTGCTAGACAGCGAGATACGCAGTATTTT
>-|TRBD2|TRBJ2-1|TRBV5-1
CASSLDPSGMGEQFF
TGCGCCAGCAGCTTGGATCCTAGCGGGATGGGTGAGCAGTTCTTC
>-|-|TRBJ1-1|TRBV5-4
CASSLDARTEAFF
TGTGCCAGCAGCTTGGATGCTAGGACTGAAGCTTTCTTT
>once|-|TRBJ2-5|TRBV11-1
CASSLGGQEETQYF
TGTGCCAGCAGCTTAGGGGGGCAAGAAGAGACCCAGTACTTC
>few|-|TRBJ1-2|TRBV10-1
CASSERQDRGYTF
TGCGCCAGCAGTGAGAGACAGGATCGTGGCTACACCTTC
>-|-|TRBJ2-2|TRBV9
CASSVPNTGELFF
TGTGCCAGCAGCGTACCTAACACCGGGGAGCTGTTTTTT
>-|TRBD1|TRBJ1-5|TRBV6-1
CASTWTGDNQPQHF
TGTGCCAGCACGTGGACAGGGGACAATCAGCCCCAGCATTTT
>-|-|TRBJ2-1|TRBV9
CASSASSTSYNEQFF
TGTGCCAGCAGCGCTAGTAGTACCTCCTACAATGAGCAGTTCTTC
>-|-|TRBJ1-1|TRBV5-1
CASSLGKGMSDVAFF
TGCGCCAGCAGCTTGGGGAAGGGGATGAGTGATGTGGCTTTCTTT
>-|TRBD2|TRBJ2-3|TRBV28
CASSGTSGSLSTDTQYF
TGTGCCAGCAGTGGGACTAGCGGGAGTCTAAGCACAGATACGCAGTATTTT
>-|-|TRBJ1-3|TRBV2
CASRAFPGNTIYF
TGTGCCAGCAGGGCCTTTCCCGGAAACACCATATATTTT
>few|-|TRBJ2-5|TRBV2
CASSEAESAGKETQYF
TGTGCCAGCAGTGAAGCGGAAAGCGCGGGGAAAGAGACCCAGTACTTC
>-|-|TRBJ1-2|TRBV25-1
CASSEYLDVRVNGYTF
TGTGCCAGCAGTGAATATTTAGATGTCAGGGTCAATGGCTACACCTTC
>-|-|TRBJ1-5|TRBV28
CASSLRGGSPQHF
TGTGCCAGCAGTTTACGAGGTGGATCTCCCCAGCATTTT
>-|-|TRBJ1-1|TRBV7-3
CASSSGEGNTEAFF
TGTGCCAGCAGCTCCGGGGAGGGGAACACTGAAGCTTTCTTT
>once|TRBD2|TRBJ2-1|TRBV7-3
CASSLRPASGSYNEQFF
TGTGCCAGCAGCTTAAGGCCCGCTAGCGGATCCTACAATGAGCAGTTCTTC
>-|TRBD1|TRBJ2-1|TRBV9
CASSVARDRVHNEQFF
TGTGCCAGCAGCGTTGCTCGGGACAGGGTACACAATGAGCAGTTCTTC
>-|TRBD1|TRBJ2-7|TRBV5-1
CASRSRGNRYEQYF
TGCGCCAGCAGGAGCAGGGGGAACCGCTACGAGCAGTACTTC